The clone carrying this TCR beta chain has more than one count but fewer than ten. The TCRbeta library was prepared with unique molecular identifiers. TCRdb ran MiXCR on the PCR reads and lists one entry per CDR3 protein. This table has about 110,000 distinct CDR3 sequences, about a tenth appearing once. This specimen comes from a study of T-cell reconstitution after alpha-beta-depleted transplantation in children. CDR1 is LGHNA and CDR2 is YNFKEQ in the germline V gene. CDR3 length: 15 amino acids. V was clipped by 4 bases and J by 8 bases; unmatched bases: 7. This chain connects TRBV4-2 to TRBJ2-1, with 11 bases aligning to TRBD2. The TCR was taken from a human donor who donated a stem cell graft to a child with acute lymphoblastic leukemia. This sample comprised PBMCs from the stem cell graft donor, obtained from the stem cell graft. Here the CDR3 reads CASSPLAGGVDEQFF. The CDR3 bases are TGTGCCAGCAGCCCGTTAGCGGGAGGGGTCGATGAGCAGTTCTTC.